This note documents a single T cell receptor beta chain sequence. In the authors' methods: The authors estimated nucleated cell counts from reference gene primer amplification. This table comes from immunoSEQ multiplex PCR, and its TCRdb copy is limited to in-frame clones, with some not included. V and J calls plus clone size are reproduced from that table; the DNA served to infer D and trimming. The sample shows just under 350,000 clones, almost 90% of them seen only once. This sample is part of a study of blood T cell repertoires in COVID-19. Study background: Acute-phase and convalescent COVID-19 samples originated in the United States, Italy and Spain. From T cells, B-cell-depleted T cells, or PBMCs came the material, which was cDNA or gDNA.

Patients of the Seattle cohort, enrolled during active infection, were followed longitudinally. The source is a woman aged 65 to 85 with COVID-19, enrolled during active disease. Sequencing used peripheral blood.

DNA of the CDR3: TGCACCAGCAGCCAAGTCGACAGGGTGGTCTACTATGGCTACACCTTC. Translation: CTSSQVDRVVYYGYTF. This chain joins TRBV1 and TRBJ1-2; TRBD1, the table's D call, lacks a check against the DNA. TRBV1 is labeled a pseudogene. The length of the CDR3 is 16 residues.